What follows are 29 T cell receptor beta chains derived from one specimen sequenced in a study of shared clonotypes between healthy human individuals. Sequencing was performed with immunoSEQ multiplex PCR; in TCRdb, only in-frame clones are kept and a portion is missing. In the table there are 730,000 or so clones, 55% to 75% of which are singletons. Sequencing input: memory CD4+ T cells sorted from blood. Specified subset: CD45RA-negative fraction. The receptors originated from a woman between 25 and 40 years old in good health.

The chain is built from TRBV1 and TRBJ2-4; the table names TRBD2, a call not compared with the DNA. TRBV1 is flagged as a pseudogene. CDR3 length: 16 residues. CDR3 DNA sequence: TGCACCAGCAGCCTTTTGAGTAGTACCCCCTTTGACATTCAGTACTTC. Translation gives CTSSLLSSTPFDIQYF.

The chain is built from TRBV9 and TRBJ1-4; TRBD1 aligns across 7 bases. The CDR3 contains 15 residues. The V and J ends lost 3 bases and 1 base, in that order; junction bases with no gene match: 3. Germline V gene data show CDR1 as SGDLS and CDR2 as YYNGEE. CDR3 nucleotide sequence: TGTGCCAGCAGCGGAGGGGGCCAAACTAATGAAAAACTGTTTTTT. Protein sequence: CASSGGGQTNEKLFF. Together with reference TRBV9 and TRBJ1-4, the CDR3 gives the full variable domain: DSGVTQTPKHLITATGQRVTLRCSPRSGDLSVYWYQQSLDQGLQFLIQYYNGEERAKGNILERFSAQQFPDLHSELNLSSLELGDSALYFCASSGGGQTNEKLFFGSGTQLSVL.

This clone was counted only a few times. The V gene is TRBV5-4, the J gene TRBJ2-1; a possible D gene is TRBD2 (6 bases). Germline assignment: CDR1 SGHNT and CDR2 YYREEE (reference sequence). The CDR3 has 15 residues. V shed 4 bases and J shed 0 bases, with 11 bases lying between them. CDR3 sequence reads: CASSRTTNSYNEQFF. The DNA for the CDR3 is TGTGCCAGCAGCAGGACTACTAACTCCTACAATGAGCAGTTCTTC.

The V and J genes are TRBV19 and TRBJ2-1; 7 bases map to TRBD2. The CDR3 contains 13 residues. Looked up from germline, CDR1 is LNHDA and CDR2 is SQIVND (reference sequence). V was clipped by 5 bases and J by 7 bases; unmatched bases: 5. CDR3 in DNA: TGTGCCAGTAGTCTACTAGCGAGAAATGAGCAGTTCTTC. It translates to CASSLLARNEQFF.

V is TRBV25-1 and J is TRBJ2-1; D unresolved. The germline V gene encodes CDR1 MGHDK and CDR2 SYGVNS. V was clipped by 9 bases and J by 10 bases, with 13 bases between them. The CDR3 covers 11 residues. The CDR3 nucleotides are TGTGCCAGTACCGGGCGCCAAGAGCAGTTCTTC. It yields the protein CASTGRQEQFF.

For this clone: The same CDR3 arises from other DNA sequences in this sample as well. The chain couples TRBV2 to TRBJ1-2; 7 bases agree with TRBD1. The CDR3 is 14 amino acids. With V trimmed by 5 bases and J by 0 bases, 3 bases remained unmatched. CDR1 and CDR2 from the germline V gene are SNHLY and FYNNEI. The CDR3 sequence is CASSYRGANYGYTF. In nucleotides, the CDR3 is TGTGCCAGCAGTTACAGGGGAGCTAACTATGGCTACACCTTC.

The chain joins TRBV28 to TRBJ2-6; TRBD1 might be the D (5 bases). The V and J ends lost 7 bases and 2 bases respectively, with 21 bases between them. Germline V gene sequence: CDR1 MDHEN, CDR2 SYDVKM. The CDR3 is 18 amino acids. CDR3 sequence (DNA): TGTGCCAGCACCGACGTGACAGAGATTTATGCTGGGGCCAACGTCCTGACTTTC. Protein product: CASTDVTEIYAGANVLTF.

This rearrangement joins TRBV19 to TRBJ1-4; D is possibly TRBD1 (6 bases). CDR3 length equals 15 residues. CDR1 LNHDA and CDR2 SQIVND come from the germline V gene (reference sequence). V lost 3 bases, J lost 3 bases, and 11 bases lay in between. The CDR3 region has the DNA TGTGCCAGTAGTATTGCTGGGGGGCCTAATGAAAAACTGTTTTTT. Amino acid sequence: CASSIAGGPNEKLFF.

In this sample, this clone turned up a few times. The chain couples TRBV18 to TRBJ2-7; 10 nucleotides agree with TRBD2. Germline CDR1 reads KGHSH; CDR2 reads LQKENI. This CDR3 has 15 amino acids. Losses at the gene ends were 0 bases for V and 7 bases for J; bases not matched to a gene: 6. The CDR3 loop reads CASSPPSGRAGEQYF. CDR3 DNA: TGTGCCAGCTCACCACCCAGCGGGAGGGCGGGTGAGCAGTACTTC.

The chain has TRBV5-1 and TRBJ2-1, with 7 positions matching TRBD1. Germline V lookup: CDR1 SGHRS, CDR2 YFSETQ. The CDR3 covers 15 residues. Trimming took 7 bases from V and 0 from J; bases not matched to a gene: 7. CDR3 amino acids: CASYRDSSSYNEQFF. DNA of the CDR3: TGCGCCAGCTACCGGGACAGTAGCTCCTACAATGAGCAGTTCTTC.

This sequence joins TRBV28 and TRBJ1-2, with D unclear. Germline assignment: CDR1 MDHEN and CDR2 SYDVKM. V lost 1 base and J lost 8, with 26 bases in between. The CDR3 extends over 18 amino acids. CDR3 region: CASSLFGRRDGLLVGYTF. CDR3 DNA sequence: TGTGCCAGCAGTTTATTTGGACGGAGGGATGGGCTTCTTGTGGGCTACACCTTC.

V is TRBV7-8 and J is TRBJ2-2, with D tentatively TRBD2 (5 bases). V was pared by 5 bases and J by 8 bases, with 15 bases between. Germline V gene lookup returns CDR1 SGHVS and CDR2 FQNEAQ. This CDR3 has 14 amino acids. For the CDR3, the DNA is TGTGCCAGCAGCCAGAGAGGGCGCCGGGGGGAGCTGTTTTTT. Its translation: CASSQRGRRGELFF. The whole variable domain, remainder taken from reference TRBV7-8 and TRBJ2-2, is GAGVSQSPRYKVAKRGQDVALRCDPISGHVSLFWYQQALGQGPEFLTYFQNEAQLDKSGLPSDRFFAERPEGSVSTLKIQRTQQEDSAVYLCASSQRGRRGELFFGEGSRLTVL.

This sequence joins TRBV21-1 and TRBJ1-1; TRBD1 was called by the table and not checked on the DNA. TRBV21-1 is assigned pseudogene status. This CDR3 region has 17 residues. CDR3 residues: CASSTLPGQLMRTEAFF. The CDR3 coding sequence is TGTGCCAGCAGTACCCTTCCGGGACAGCTTATGAGGACTGAAGCTTTCTTT.

The chain combines TRBV6-5 with TRBJ2-3, with 10 nucleotides matching TRBD2. This CDR3 is built from 15 residues. J lost 2 bases, V lost 4 bases, and 3 bases had no gene match. From germline, CDR1 is MNHEY and CDR2 SVGAGI. The CDR3 sequence is CASSSGTSDTDTQYF. For the CDR3, the DNA is TGTGCCAGCAGTTCCGGGACTAGCGACACAGATACGCAGTATTTT.

V and J are TRBV7-9 and TRBJ2-7; D is ambiguous. Trimming stripped 1 base from V and 0 bases from J, with 13 bases between. The CDR3 spans 16 residues. In germline, CDR1 is SEHNR, CDR2 FQNEAQ (reference sequence). CDR3 sequence reads: CASSLVGWPSSYEQYF. CDR3 nucleotide sequence: TGTGCCAGCAGCTTAGTAGGATGGCCCAGCTCCTACGAGCAGTACTTC.

The chain employs TRBV28 and TRBJ2-3; perhaps TRBD2 as D (6 bases). The CDR3 extends over 14 amino acids. Germline V gene lookup returns CDR1 MDHEN and CDR2 SYDVKM. V was pared by 3 bases and J by 3 bases, with 10 bases between. CDR3: CASSFRRGTDTQYF. DNA of the CDR3: TGTGCCAGCAGTTTTAGGAGGGGAACAGATACGCAGTATTTT.

The chain recombines TRBV30 with TRBJ2-7; maybe TRBD2 (5 bases). Germline CDR1 is GTSNPN and CDR2 is SVGIG (reference sequence). Trimming stripped 2 bases from V and 0 bases from J, with 8 bases between. The CDR3 sequence is 13 residues long. CDR3 in amino acids: CAWSIGSSYEQYF. DNA of the CDR3: TGTGCCTGGAGTATTGGGAGCTCCTACGAGCAGTACTTC.

This clone was seen only a few times. The J gene is TRBJ1-2, the V gene TRBV9; no clear D. Trimming removed 0 bases at V and 5 bases at J, with 8 bases between. Germline V gives CDR1 SGDLS, CDR2 YYNGEE. The CDR3 is 13 amino acids. CDR3 amino acids: CASSVVADYGYTF. CDR3 nucleotides: TGTGCCAGCAGCGTAGTGGCGGATTATGGCTACACCTTC.

V and J are TRBV20-1 and TRBJ1-1, with D possibly TRBD1 on 5 matching bases. This CDR3 contains 11 residues. In germline, CDR1 is DFQATT, CDR2 SNEGSKA (reference sequence). V lost 5 bases to trimming and J lost 10 bases, with 14 bases between them. The CDR3 protein is CSAEKRGSAFF. Written as DNA, the CDR3 is TGCAGTGCTGAGAAGAGGGGCTCAGCTTTCTTT.

This clone was counted between two and nine times. The same CDR3 arises from other DNA sequences in this sample as well. The chain links TRBV28 to TRBJ1-2, with D possibly matching TRBD1 (6 bases). V was cut by 2 bases and J by 3 bases, with 10 bases left in between. Germline V gene sequence: CDR1 MDHEN, CDR2 SYDVKM. The CDR3 has 14 amino acids. The CDR3: CASSLTRTDYGYTF. Here the CDR3 DNA reads TGTGCCAGCAGTTTAACCCGGACAGACTATGGCTACACCTTC.

The J gene is TRBJ1-2, the V gene TRBV2, with 8 bases matching TRBD1. The CDR3 loop spans 12 amino acids. Germline V gives CDR1 SNHLY, CDR2 FYNNEI. V lost 7 bases to trimming and J lost 4 bases; unmatched junction nucleotides: 2. CDR3 sequence (DNA): TGTGCCAGCAACGGACAGGGCTATGGCTACACCTTC. It specifies CASNGQGYGYTF.

The CDR3 region has the DNA TGCGCCAGCAGCCTTATTTACGACAGGGGAGCTGAAGCTTTCTTT. This translates into CASSLIYDRGAEAFF. V is TRBV5-1 and J is TRBJ1-1, with TRBD1 matching over 8 bases. The CDR3 loop spans 15 amino acids. V was pared by 4 bases and J by 6 bases, with 11 bases of the junction left unmatched. Germline V gene lookup returns CDR1 SGHRS and CDR2 YFSETQ.

As regards this clone: Other DNA sequences in this sample translate to the same CDR3. The chain is built from TRBV5-1 and TRBJ2-7; maybe TRBD2 (6 bases). Germline loops: CDR1 SGHRS, CDR2 YFSETQ. The CDR3 has 15 residues. Trimming pared 0 bases from V and 2 bases from J, leaving 12 bases between. Written as DNA, the CDR3 is TGCGCCAGCAGCTTGGCCGGGACTGGGACCTACGAGCAGTACTTC. Encoded protein: CASSLAGTGTYEQYF. Filled out from reference TRBV5-1 and TRBJ2-7, the complete variable domain reads KAGVTQTPRYLIKTRGQQVTLSCSPISGHRSVSWYQQTPGQGLQFLFEYFSETQRNKGNFPGRFSGRQFSNSRSEMNVSTLELGDSALYLCASSLAGTGTYEQYFGPGTRLTVT.

The chain recombines TRBV4-1 with TRBJ2-2; D unclear. The V and J ends lost 1 base and 2 bases respectively, with 11 bases between them. The CDR3 runs 16 residues. Germline CDR1 is MGHRA and CDR2 is YSYEKL. CDR3 region: CASSQVGGSNTGELFF. The CDR3 region has the DNA TGCGCCAGCAGCCAAGTAGGTGGCAGTAACACCGGGGAGCTGTTTTTT.

This clone turned up a few times. This specimen includes other DNA sequences encoding the same CDR3. The chain combines TRBV20-1 with TRBJ2-5; D remains unclear. Germline CDR1 DFQATT, CDR2 SNEGSKA (reference sequence). The ends were cut back, 6 bases at V and 5 bases at J, with 7 bases in the middle. This CDR3 has 10 amino acids. DNA for the CDR3: TGCAGTGCACTGGGGGAGACCCAGTACTTC. Its protein product is CSALGETQYF.

The chain uses TRBV18 and TRBJ2-5; D not resolved. Germline V gene lookup returns CDR1 KGHSH and CDR2 LQKENI. Trimming removed 3 bases at V and 1 base at J, with 9 bases between. This CDR3 region has 14 residues. The CDR3 loop is CASSPPHLQETQYF. CDR3 coding DNA: TGTGCCAGCTCACCCCCACACCTCCAAGAGACCCAGTACTTC.

This clone was recorded only once. J is TRBJ2-3 and V is TRBV5-4, with D perhaps given as TRBD1 or TRBD2 (6 bases each). The CDR3 sequence is 15 residues long. With 2 bases removed from V and 6 bases from J, the gap between germline ends came to 16 bases. From germline, CDR1 is SGHNT and CDR2 YYREEE (reference sequence). The DNA of the CDR3 is TGTGCCAGCAGCTTTTTAGCGGAAGGGGGGGATACGCAGTATTTT. It codes for CASSFLAEGGDTQYF.

V gene TRBV30 combines with J gene TRBJ1-5; TRBD1 aligns across 9 bases. V gave up 0 bases and J gave up 7 bases; unmatched junction bases: 1. CDR3 length: 13 residues. CDR1 GTSNPN and CDR2 SVGIG come from the germline V gene (reference sequence). CDR3 loop: CAWSVQGAQPQHF. DNA for the CDR3: TGTGCCTGGAGTGTACAGGGGGCCCAGCCCCAGCATTTT.

The V and J genes are TRBV7-9 and TRBJ1-5; D unclear. Per germline, CDR1 SEHNR and CDR2 FQNEAQ (reference sequence). Trimming cost V 2 bases and J 0 bases, with 8 bases left between them. The CDR3 length is 15 residues. The CDR3 coding sequence is TGTGCCAGCAGCTTATCCCAGATTAGCAATCAGCCCCAGCATTTT. It translates to CASSLSQISNQPQHF.